This TCR beta chain was recovered during a study of T cells in Graves' hyperthyroidism and ophthalmopathy (dated by TCRdb to the late 2010s). With respect to the entire study: Peripheral blood was sampled at the time of initial diagnosis, prior to any treatment. The approximately 95 discovery patients were divided at random into training and test sets in a 7:3 ratio. Once sampling was done, hyperthyroidism patients were given methimazole at a starting dose of 30 mg daily, whereas ophthalmopathy patients were given high-dose intravenous methylprednisolone. To identify TCR V-J signatures that set the groups apart, the researchers used a discovery cohort of 100 patients, made up of 43 with Graves' ophthalmopathy and about 55 with stable Graves' hyperthyroidism. According to the paper, TCR Vbeta CDR3 sequencing was carried out on over 130 peripheral blood samples, which came from some 41 ophthalmopathy, approximately 78 hyperthyroidism and roughly 17 progressor patients. Whether ophthalmopathy could be predicted prospectively was tested in an independent validation cohort made up of under 20 hyperthyroidism patients plus 17 patients who later progressed to ophthalmopathy. In addition, the study compared T-cell repertoires in thyroid tissue and in blood from roughly 6 Graves' hyperthyroidism patients.

Comments on this clonotype: The antigen it binds to is not known. No clone much larger than this one lies a single base away; base qualities are absent.

Beyond this particular receptor, the publication reports: A model built on a 13 V-J signature distinguished ophthalmopathy from stable hyperthyroidism, reaching 87.88% sensitivity and about 81% specificity in cross-validation and 80%/75% in testing. In validation, the model predicted progression to ophthalmopathy a median of roughly six months before onset, with approximately 71% sensitivity and about 72% specificity. Most expanded thyroid clonotypes (frequency above 0.001) were also detected in blood, suggesting blood repertoires may reflect thyroid immune responses. No statistical method was used to fix the sample size in advance, and group allocation was not hidden from the investigators.

The TCR beta CDR3 regions were amplified from RNA transcripts. For the first round of RT-PCR on the TCR CDR3, the HTBI primer set was used together with the Qiagen OneStep RT-PCR kit. The libraries were constructed in a second round of multiplex PCR and then size-selected and purified. Sequencing of the libraries was done on an Illumina HiSeq2000 using paired-end 100 bp reads. The authors processed their data as follows. SOAPnuke was used to process the raw data, removing reads that contained adapters or uncalled bases, had a mean Phred below 15, or lacked an exact match to the constant primer or identifier. COPE v1.2.5 was used to merge the high-quality paired reads, and each unique nucleotide sequence was defined as a clonotype. MiTCR v1.1 was used to align the clonotypes against IMGT TRBV, TRBD and TRBJ reference segments. The analysis included only V-J combinations with a frequency above 0.0001, which together covered more than 99% of the repertoires. A TCS score was defined as the ratio of F50 (clonal expansion) to E x V (chaos), with BLOSUM62-based TCRdist applied between CDR3 peptides within each V-J. Welch's t-statistics and random forest reduced several hundred V-J features to roughly 13, which were used in a naive Bayes classifier (R e1071). In TCRdb, the public reads were trimmed at Q25 with fastp and aligned with MiXCR, with productive beta chains retained. Records with the same CDR3 protein are collapsed into one entry carrying the most frequent genes and DNA. Clone size and V and J calls follow TCRdb, not the original study. The sample table records about 52,000 distinct CDR3 sequences; under 50% of these occur just once. Jointly, the top ten make up 8% to 10% of the sample.

The germline V gene sets CDR1 to SNHLY and CDR2 to FYNNEI. The V and J ends are trimmed by 7 bases and 6 bases, leaving 15 bases between them. The CDR3 goes from the cysteine to the phenylalanine over 14 residues. Solely the CDR3 DNA is kept, with 42 bases framed from the first base. Ophthalmopathy patients had moderately to severely active disease, with a Clinical Activity Score of 3 or more, a NOSPECS grade of 4 or more, and a disease duration of less than 3 months. Patients with uncontrolled infections, other autoimmune diseases, pregnancy or lactation were excluded. Diagnoses relied on clinical symptoms, serum thyroxine and TRAb, thyroid ultrasound and orbital computed tomography. PBMCs were separated from 7.5 to 10 ml of fresh peripheral blood using Ficoll-Paque density gradient centrifugation. Trizol reagent was used to extract total RNA, and RNA quality was then checked on an Agilent 2100 Bioanalyzer.

The TCR comes from a woman aged 50 to 65 with Graves' ophthalmopathy. Recombination joined TRBV2 with TRBJ2-2; a tentative D match to TRBD2 spans 5 bases. The sample consisted of blood. The CDR3 protein sequence reads: CASTGGSGAGELFF. At the DNA level, the sequence is TGTGCCAGCACCGGAGGTTCTGGCGCCGGGGAGCTGTTTTTT.